This T cell receptor (beta chain) appears in the sequencing data of a study of T cell responses to AZD1222 COVID-19 vaccine. Study results and caveats: Distributed over spike, vaccine-associated CD4 TCRs predominated at 160-218 and 743-854. The study sampled repertoires only after the peak T cell response.

Turning to this clone: Its antigen is as yet unknown.

This CDR3 spans 13 amino acids. The V gene end was trimmed by 4 bases and the J gene end by 5 bases; junction bases not matched to a gene: 5. Germline V gene data show CDR1 as SGHNT and CDR2 as YYREEE (reference sequence). Generated by immunoSEQ multiplex PCR, the TCRdb table keeps only in-frame clones and is missing some. The table records 45,000 to 50,000 clones, around nine tenths of them present only once. Second-dose recipients at about 4 or about 12 weeks were treated as one pooled group. The receptor comes from an adult who received the AZD1222 COVID-19 vaccine. The chain recombines TRBV5-4 with TRBJ1-2; 7 nucleotides agree with TRBD1. The sample in question was peripheral blood, obtained 28 days after the second AZD1222 dose. CDR3 in amino acids: CASSVGQRYGYTF. Written as DNA, the CDR3 is TGTGCCAGCAGCGTGGGACAGAGGTATGGCTACACCTTC. The full variable domain, completed using reference TRBV5-4 and TRBJ1-2, is ETGVTQSPTHLIKTRGQQVTLRCSSQSGHNTVSWYQQALGQGPQFIFQYYREEENGRGNFPPRFSGLQFPNYSSELNVNALELDDSALYLCASSVGQRYGYTFGSGTRLTVV.